This T cell receptor (beta chain) came from a study of T cells in Graves' hyperthyroidism and ophthalmopathy. Findings and limits, study-wide: Most clonotypes that expanded in the thyroid above 0.001 also showed up in blood. From stable hyperthyroidism, ophthalmopathy was set apart by a 13 V-J model.

About this clonotype: Its specificity is unknown.

CDR3 length: 16 amino acids. V dropped 2 bases and J dropped 4 bases, with 16 bases sitting between them. Looked up from germline, CDR1 is SGHKS and CDR2 is YYEKEE (reference sequence). The TCR beta CDR3 regions underwent amplification using RNA transcripts as the source. HTBI primers drove first-round RT-PCR of the TCR CDR3. TCRdb re-analysed the multiplex PCR reads in MiXCR, keeping a single row per CDR3 protein. This sample has roughly 500,000 distinct CDR3 sequences, with approximately 15% found just once. Patients were aged 18 to 65, had disease duration under 2 months, and had newly diagnosed hyperthyroidism. Diagnoses were established using clinical symptoms, serum thyroxine and TRAb, thyroid ultrasound and orbital computed tomography.

Sequencing was carried out using blood. V and J are TRBV5-5 and TRBJ2-1; the D gene could be TRBD1 or TRBD2 (5 bases each). This clonotype was obtained from a woman under 40 with Graves' hyperthyroidism that later progressed to Graves' ophthalmopathy. CDR3 sequence reads: CASSLNRDRGYNEQFF. CDR3 nucleotide sequence: TGTGCCAGCAGCTTAAATCGGGACCGTGGGTACAATGAGCAGTTCTTC.